Shown below are 13 T cell receptor beta chains from a single sample sequenced in a study of shared clonotypes between healthy human individuals. Assay: immunoSEQ multiplex PCR; the TCRdb copy retains only in-frame clones and omits some. This table holds around 2.1 million clones, about 94% found once. The sequenced sample consisted of naive CD4+ T cells sorted from blood. The sample's subset: CD45RA+ positively selected. The receptors here all came from a man between 18 and 29 years old in good health.

The J gene is TRBJ2-7, the V gene TRBV30, with D possibly TRBD2 on 5 matching bases. The CDR3 is 14 residues long. Germline CDR1 GTSNPN, CDR2 SVGIG (reference sequence). Trimming stripped 2 bases from V and 3 bases from J, with 14 bases between. CDR3 amino acids: CAWSRGQGFYEQYF. CDR3 in DNA: TGTGCCTGGAGTCGGGGTCAAGGGTTCTACGAGCAGTACTTC. The full variable domain, its missing parts supplied by reference TRBV30 and TRBJ2-7, is SQTIHQWPATLVQPVGSPLSLECTVEGTSNPNLYWYRQAAGRGLQLLFYSVGIGQISSEVPQNLSASRPQDRQFILSSKKLLLSDSGFYLCAWSRGQGFYEQYFGPGTRLTVT.

The V and J genes are TRBV11-3 and TRBJ2-7, with D perhaps TRBD1 (5 bases). V lost 5 bases and J 5 bases, leaving 13 bases between the germline ends. The CDR3 extends over 13 amino acids. Germline V gives CDR1 SGHNT, CDR2 YENEEA. The CDR3 here is CASSLRMDNEQYF. CDR3 bases: TGTGCCAGCAGCCTCCGCATGGACAACGAGCAGTACTTC.

The genes are TRBV10-3 and TRBJ2-1; weak D call: TRBD2 (6 bases). Germline loops: CDR1 ENHRY, CDR2 SYGVKD. V was shortened by 6 bases and J by 7 bases, with 22 bases between the two germline ends. This CDR3 has 16 amino acids. Here the CDR3 reads CAISPGSGHPENEQFF. CDR3 sequence (DNA): TGTGCCATCAGCCCGGGGAGCGGGCATCCTGAGAATGAGCAGTTCTTC.

The chain recombines TRBV6-5 with TRBJ2-2; D ambiguous. The germline V gene has CDR1 MNHEY and CDR2 SVGAGI. Trimming took off 5 bases at V and 3 bases at J, with 4 bases between the two ends. The CDR3 contains 12 residues. The CDR3 protein is CASSGYTGELFF. The CDR3 coding sequence is TGTGCCAGCAGTGGTTACACCGGGGAGCTGTTTTTT.

The chain links TRBV7-3 to TRBJ1-1, with a tentative D call TRBD1 (6 bases). This CDR3 spans 13 amino acids. V lost 2 bases and J lost 3, with 7 bases in between. From germline, CDR1 is SGHTA and CDR2 FQGTGA. For the CDR3, the DNA is TGTGCCAGCAGCTTAGAGGGGGACACTGAAGCTTTCTTT. Translation gives CASSLEGDTEAFF. The full variable domain, its missing parts supplied by reference TRBV7-3 and TRBJ1-1, is GAGVSQTPSNKVTEKGKYVELRCDPISGHTALYWYRQSLGQGPEFLIYFQGTGAADDSGLPNDRFFAVRPEGSVSTLKIQRTERGDSAVYLCASSLEGDTEAFFGQGTRLTVV.

The chain couples TRBV2 to TRBJ2-1; TRBD2 agrees at 8 bases. J gave up 8 bases and V 7 bases, and 7 bases lay outside the gene matches. Germline V gene lookup returns CDR1 SNHLY and CDR2 FYNNEI. The CDR3 has 13 residues. CDR3 sequence reads: CASKGLGSHEQFF. Here the CDR3 DNA reads TGTGCCAGCAAGGGACTAGGGAGCCATGAGCAGTTCTTC.

The chain couples TRBV29-1 to TRBJ2-2; D call uncertain. This CDR3 spans 16 amino acids. From germline, CDR1 is SQVTM and CDR2 ANQGSEA. V was clipped by 3 bases and J by 4 bases, with 18 bases between them. CDR3 bases: TGCAGCGTTGATCGCCGTTCGCCCGAATCCACCGGGGAGCTGTTTTTT. Translating it yields CSVDRRSPESTGELFF.

The chain uses TRBV6-5 and TRBJ2-7; D call uncertain. The CDR3 contains 15 residues. Germline CDR1 MNHEY, CDR2 SVGAGI. V lost 0 bases, J lost 1 base, and 10 bases lay in between. The CDR3 spells CASSYSGQDSYEQYF. CDR3 bases: TGTGCCAGCAGTTACTCAGGGCAGGATTCCTACGAGCAGTACTTC.

Comment on this clone: Other DNA sequences within the sample encode an identical CDR3. V gene TRBV14 combines with J gene TRBJ2-3, with D hard to call. The V gene's germline CDR1 is SGHDN and CDR2 FVKESK. The V end lost 4 bases, the J end lost 3 bases, and 2 bases lay between the germline ends. The length of the CDR3 is 11 residues. The CDR3 region has the DNA TGTGCCAGCAGCCTAACAGATACGCAGTATTTT. Its protein product is CASSLTDTQYF.

The rearrangement joins TRBV19 to TRBJ1-1; D call uncertain. CDR3 size: 13 residues. The V and J ends lost 8 bases and 0 bases respectively, with 10 bases between them. Per the germline V gene, CDR1 is LNHDA and CDR2 is SQIVND (reference sequence). The CDR3 loop is CASPGFLNTEAFF. In DNA, the CDR3 is TGTGCCAGTCCCGGCTTCTTGAACACTGAAGCTTTCTTT. Full variable domain (missing parts from reference TRBV19 and TRBJ1-1): DGGITQSPKYLFRKEGQNVTLSCEQNLNHDAMYWYRQDPGQGLRLIYYSQIVNDFQKGDIAEGYSVSREKKESFPLTVTSAQKNPTAFYLCASPGFLNTEAFFGQGTRLTVV.

The chain joins TRBV6-4 to TRBJ2-2; D is undetermined. The CDR3 runs 13 residues. Germline lookup yields CDR1 MRHNA and CDR2 SNTAGT. V gave up 2 bases and J gave up 7 bases, with 8 bases separating them. CDR3 nucleotides: TGTGCCAGCAGTGACAGGTTTGGCGGGGAGCTGTTTTTT. It is translated as CASSDRFGGELFF.

In regard to this clone: At the DNA level, this CDR3 is encoded by other sequences in the same sample as well. The CDR3 DNA reads as TGTGCCAGTAGTATCCGGGGTTCGGAGACCCAGTACTTC. It codes for CASSIRGSETQYF. The chain combines TRBV19 with TRBJ2-5; perhaps TRBD2 as D (5 bases). CDR3 length equals 13 residues. Deletions cut 3 bases from V and 5 bases from J, with 10 bases between. Germline values: CDR1 LNHDA, CDR2 SQIVND (reference sequence).

This chain uses TRBV4-1 with TRBJ2-7, with TRBD2 as a possible D gene (5 bases). V shed 1 base and J shed 6 bases, with 22 bases lying between them. The CDR3 has 17 amino acids. Per germline, CDR1 MGHRA and CDR2 YSYEKL. As DNA, the CDR3 is TGCGCCAGCAGCCAAGTGGCTTGGACCGGCGGGTTGAGCGAGCAGTACTTC. Protein sequence: CASSQVAWTGGLSEQYF.